This entry is about one TCR beta chain. Germline V gene data show CDR1 as SGHTA and CDR2 as FQGNSA. V was clipped by 5 bases and J by 4 bases; unmatched bases: 3. The CDR3 runs to 13 residues. This sample was included in a study of blood T cell repertoires in COVID-19. The assay was immunoSEQ multiplex PCR, and TCRdb's table has in-frame clones only and misses some. Here the sample spans around 140,000 clones, 80% to 90% being singletons. The chain is built from TRBV7-2 and TRBJ1-2; 8 bases fit TRBD1. This receptor was obtained from an older woman with acute or convalescent COVID-19. The sample taken for sequencing was peripheral blood. Written as DNA, the CDR3 is TGTGCCAGCAGCCTCGGGACAGGCTATGGCTACACCTTC. Protein: CASSLGTGYGYTF. Based on the CDR3 plus reference TRBV7-2 and TRBJ1-2, the full variable domain is GAGVSQSPSNKVTEKGKDVELRCDPISGHTALYWYRQSLGQGLEFLIYFQGNSAPDKSGLPSDRFSAERTGGSVSTLTIQRTQQEDSAVYLCASSLGTGYGYTFGSGTRLTVV.